Listed below are T cell receptor beta chains from one sample, sequenced in a study of blood T cell repertoires in COVID-19. Generated by immunoSEQ multiplex PCR, the TCRdb table keeps only in-frame clones and is missing some. The sample holds some 140,000 clones; around 78% are singletons and the top ten take 10% to 14%. The sequenced material came from peripheral blood. The source is a human donor in a cohort sampled during active COVID-19. Both conserved end residues are part of each CDR3. The D gene is left open where the match is weak. The size field is filled for only some rows; it gives once, few, many or a size class.

v_call: TRBV19; clone_size: .; j_call: TRBJ2-7; d_call: TRBD1; cdr3_aa: CASSRPGQRSYEQYF; cdr3_nt: TGTGCCAGTAGTAGACCGGGACAGCGCTCCTACGAGCAGTACTTC
v_call: TRBV6-5; clone_size: .; j_call: TRBJ1-2; d_call: TRBD1; cdr3_aa: CASSYRDRGGYGYTF; cdr3_nt: TGTGCCAGCAGTTACCGGGACAGGGGAGGCTATGGCTACACCTTC
v_call: TRBV4-1; clone_size: .; j_call: TRBJ2-7; d_call: TRBD2; cdr3_aa: CASSQDRGGHEQYF; cdr3_nt: TGCGCCAGCAGCCAAGATCGGGGGGGCCACGAGCAGTACTTC
v_call: TRBV18; clone_size: .; j_call: TRBJ1-2; d_call: .; cdr3_aa: CASSPAWRAGYTF; cdr3_nt: TGTGCCAGCTCACCTGCTTGGAGGGCTGGCTACACCTTC
v_call: TRBV5-1; clone_size: .; j_call: TRBJ2-3; d_call: TRBD1; cdr3_aa: CASKKGAATSTDTQYF; cdr3_nt: TGCGCCAGCAAAAAGGGGGCAGCCACTAGCACAGATACGCAGTATTTT
v_call: TRBV27; clone_size: few; j_call: TRBJ1-3; d_call: TRBD1; cdr3_aa: CASSVTGTGNTIYF; cdr3_nt: TGTGCCAGCAGTGTGACAGGGACTGGAAACACCATATATTTT
v_call: TRBV7-8; clone_size: .; j_call: TRBJ1-3; d_call: .; cdr3_aa: CASGRRDSGNTIYF; cdr3_nt: TGTGCCAGCGGACGCAGGGACTCTGGAAACACCATATATTTT
v_call: TRBV9; clone_size: .; j_call: TRBJ1-2; d_call: TRBD1; cdr3_aa: CASSARTGTNYGYTF; cdr3_nt: TGTGCCAGCAGCGCCCGGACAGGAACCAACTATGGCTACACCTTC
v_call: TRBV29-1; clone_size: .; j_call: TRBJ2-7; d_call: TRBD1; cdr3_aa: CSVEGQGGYEQYF; cdr3_nt: TGCAGCGTGGAGGGACAGGGTGGGTACGAGCAGTACTTC
v_call: TRBV28; clone_size: .; j_call: TRBJ1-5; d_call: .; cdr3_aa: CASSGLQRLQPQHF; cdr3_nt: TGTGCCAGCAGTGGGTTGCAGAGGTTACAGCCCCAGCATTTT
v_call: TRBV19; clone_size: .; j_call: TRBJ1-1; d_call: .; cdr3_aa: CASSIGPLMGATNTEAFF; cdr3_nt: TGTGCCAGTAGTATAGGCCCCCTCATGGGAGCAACCAACACTGAAGCTTTCTTT
v_call: TRBV5-1; clone_size: .; j_call: TRBJ2-1; d_call: TRBD2; cdr3_aa: CASSFPAGANEQFF; cdr3_nt: TGCGCCAGCAGCTTCCCAGCGGGGGCCAATGAGCAGTTCTTC
v_call: TRBV6-4; clone_size: .; j_call: TRBJ1-2; d_call: .; cdr3_aa: CASSPDGYTF; cdr3_nt: TGTGCCAGCAGTCCGGATGGCTACACCTTC
v_call: TRBV25-1; clone_size: few; j_call: TRBJ2-1; d_call: .; cdr3_aa: CASTRTQGNEQFF; cdr3_nt: TGTGCCAGCACACGCACACAGGGCAATGAGCAGTTCTTC
v_call: TRBV27; clone_size: .; j_call: TRBJ2-3; d_call: .; cdr3_aa: CASSHTPRSTDTQYF; cdr3_nt: TGTGCCAGCAGTCACACCCCTAGATCTACGGATACGCAGTATTTT
v_call: TRBV6-5; clone_size: .; j_call: TRBJ1-5; d_call: TRBD1; cdr3_aa: CASRPGQGNQPQHF; cdr3_nt: TGTGCCAGCAGGCCCGGACAGGGGAATCAGCCCCAGCATTTT
v_call: TRBV6-5; clone_size: .; j_call: TRBJ1-2; d_call: .; cdr3_aa: CASSYSTGYGYTF; cdr3_nt: TGTGCCAGCAGTTACTCTACAGGCTATGGCTACACCTTC
v_call: TRBV7-8; clone_size: .; j_call: TRBJ1-1; d_call: TRBD1; cdr3_aa: CASSLMVPQGSTEAFF; cdr3_nt: TGTGCCAGCAGCTTAATGGTCCCACAGGGGTCCACTGAAGCTTTCTTT
v_call: TRBV5-1; clone_size: .; j_call: TRBJ2-2; d_call: .; cdr3_aa: CASSFPYEYTGELFF; cdr3_nt: TGCGCCAGCAGCTTCCCCTATGAGTACACCGGGGAGCTGTTTTTT
v_call: TRBV24-1; clone_size: few; j_call: TRBJ2-7; d_call: .; cdr3_aa: CATSDLGEGGEQYF; cdr3_nt: TGTGCCACCAGTGATCTAGGAGAGGGTGGTGAGCAGTACTTC
v_call: TRBV24-1; clone_size: once; j_call: TRBJ2-1; d_call: TRBD2; cdr3_aa: CATSEPGLPKSSYNEQFF; cdr3_nt: TGTGCCACCAGTGAGCCGGGACTACCTAAAAGCTCCTACAATGAGCAGTTCTTC
v_call: TRBV18; clone_size: .; j_call: TRBJ2-3; d_call: TRBD2; cdr3_aa: CASSPLLAGGKTDTQYF; cdr3_nt: TGTGCCAGCTCACCTCTCCTAGCGGGGGGGAAGACAGATACGCAGTATTTT
v_call: TRBV19; clone_size: .; j_call: TRBJ1-2; d_call: TRBD1; cdr3_aa: CASTPGDRGLYNYGYTF; cdr3_nt: TGTGCCAGTACCCCGGGGGACAGGGGCCTTTATAACTATGGCTACACCTTC
v_call: TRBV4-2; clone_size: .; j_call: TRBJ1-3; d_call: TRBD1; cdr3_aa: CASRRDRGTGNTIYF; cdr3_nt: TGTGCCAGCAGGCGGGACAGGGGGACTGGAAACACCATATATTTT
v_call: TRBV19; clone_size: .; j_call: TRBJ2-1; d_call: .; cdr3_aa: CASASGPNEQFF; cdr3_nt: TGTGCCAGCGCCTCTGGGCCCAATGAGCAGTTCTTC
v_call: TRBV30; clone_size: few; j_call: TRBJ1-2; d_call: TRBD1; cdr3_aa: CAWGNRDRGNYGYTF; cdr3_nt: TGTGCCTGGGGGAACCGGGACAGGGGGAACTATGGCTACACCTTC
v_call: TRBV7-3; clone_size: .; j_call: TRBJ1-2; d_call: .; cdr3_aa: CASSLVAGDYGYTF; cdr3_nt: TGTGCCAGCAGCTTAGTTGCGGGCGACTATGGCTACACCTTC
v_call: TRBV7-2; clone_size: .; j_call: TRBJ2-3; d_call: .; cdr3_aa: CASSLDRGRDTQYF; cdr3_nt: TGTGCCAGCAGCTTAGATAGGGGTCGAGATACGCAGTATTTT
v_call: TRBV5-6; clone_size: .; j_call: TRBJ2-2; d_call: .; cdr3_aa: CASSFWSPRVTGELFF; cdr3_nt: TGTGCCAGCAGCTTTTGGTCCCCGAGGGTCACCGGGGAGCTGTTTTTT
v_call: TRBV30; clone_size: .; j_call: TRBJ1-5; d_call: .; cdr3_aa: CAWSPSPGMDNQPQHF; cdr3_nt: TGTGCCTGGAGTCCCTCCCCAGGGATGGACAATCAGCCCCAGCATTTT
v_call: TRBV7-5; clone_size: .; j_call: TRBJ2-3; d_call: .; cdr3_aa: CVRSLGGQPNTDTQYF; cdr3_nt: TGTGTCAGAAGCTTAGGAGGACAACCGAACACAGATACGCAGTATTTT
v_call: TRBV6-6; clone_size: .; j_call: TRBJ1-6; d_call: TRBD1; cdr3_aa: CASSPTGTGDSPLHF; cdr3_nt: TGTGCCAGCAGTCCAACCGGGACAGGGGATTCACCCCTCCACTTT
v_call: TRBV7-8; clone_size: .; j_call: TRBJ1-1; d_call: .; cdr3_aa: CASSPGGVRNTEAFF; cdr3_nt: TGTGCCAGCAGCCCTGGGGGGGTCCGGAACACTGAAGCTTTCTTT
v_call: TRBV11-2; clone_size: few; j_call: TRBJ2-7; d_call: .; cdr3_aa: CASSSAYEQYF; cdr3_nt: TGTGCCAGCAGCTCGGCCTACGAGCAGTACTTC
v_call: TRBV30; clone_size: .; j_call: TRBJ1-4; d_call: TRBD1; cdr3_aa: CAWTPGQGISATNEKLFF; cdr3_nt: TGTGCCTGGACTCCCGGACAGGGTATCTCTGCAACTAATGAAAAACTGTTTTTT
v_call: TRBV10-3; clone_size: .; j_call: TRBJ2-7; d_call: TRBD2; cdr3_aa: CAVGGAYEQYF; cdr3_nt: TGTGCAGTGGGAGGGGCTTACGAGCAGTACTTC
v_call: TRBV24-1; clone_size: .; j_call: TRBJ1-1; d_call: .; cdr3_aa: CATSDGPLQGMNTEAFF; cdr3_nt: TGTGCCACCAGTGATGGGCCTCTTCAGGGGATGAACACTGAAGCTTTCTTT
v_call: TRBV5-1; clone_size: few; j_call: TRBJ1-6; d_call: .; cdr3_aa: CASSLVVGPDSPLHF; cdr3_nt: TGCGCCAGCAGCCTGGTGGTGGGGCCGGATTCACCCCTCCACTTT
v_call: TRBV11-2; clone_size: .; j_call: TRBJ2-5; d_call: .; cdr3_aa: CASSFTINGGETQYF; cdr3_nt: TGTGCCAGCAGCTTTACGATAAACGGGGGTGAGACCCAGTACTTC
v_call: TRBV4-1; clone_size: .; j_call: TRBJ2-4; d_call: TRBD1; cdr3_aa: CASSQEGGQGPNIQYF; cdr3_nt: TGCGCCAGCAGCCAAGAAGGGGGACAGGGGCCCAACATTCAGTACTTC
v_call: TRBV30; clone_size: .; j_call: TRBJ1-1; d_call: .; cdr3_aa: CAWSVRQSHTEAFF; cdr3_nt: TGTGCCTGGAGTGTACGACAGAGCCACACTGAAGCTTTCTTT
v_call: TRBV27; clone_size: .; j_call: TRBJ1-2; d_call: .; cdr3_aa: CASSPVSGANYGYTF; cdr3_nt: TGTGCCAGCAGTCCAGTGTCAGGCGCTAACTATGGCTACACCTTC
v_call: TRBV7-6; clone_size: .; j_call: TRBJ2-3; d_call: TRBD2; cdr3_aa: CASSPVSGGADTQYF; cdr3_nt: TGTGCCAGCAGCCCCGTTAGCGGGGGAGCAGATACGCAGTATTTT
v_call: TRBV11-2; clone_size: once; j_call: TRBJ2-5; d_call: TRBD1; cdr3_aa: CASSPLVQGARETQYF; cdr3_nt: TGTGCCAGCAGCCCGCTCGTACAGGGGGCGCGGGAGACCCAGTACTTC
v_call: TRBV3-1/TRBV3-2; clone_size: medium-sized; j_call: TRBJ2-7; d_call: TRBD1; cdr3_aa: CASSQDPNRGREQYF; cdr3_nt: TGTGCCAGCAGCCAAGATCCGAACAGGGGGCGCGAGCAGTACTTC
v_call: TRBV20-1; clone_size: .; j_call: TRBJ1-1; d_call: .; cdr3_aa: CSASKGGNTEAFF; cdr3_nt: TGCAGTGCTAGTAAGGGAGGGAACACTGAAGCTTTCTTT
v_call: TRBV27; clone_size: .; j_call: TRBJ2-5; d_call: .; cdr3_aa: CASRPTYQETQYF; cdr3_nt: TGTGCCAGCAGACCGACTTACCAAGAGACCCAGTACTTC
v_call: TRBV5-1; clone_size: .; j_call: TRBJ2-5; d_call: .; cdr3_aa: CASSSGGLQGGETQYF; cdr3_nt: TGCGCCAGCAGCTCAGGGGGGTTGCAGGGAGGAGAGACCCAGTACTTC
v_call: TRBV5-4; clone_size: .; j_call: TRBJ2-6; d_call: TRBD1; cdr3_aa: CASSLRGGGGANVLTF; cdr3_nt: TGTGCCAGCAGCCTTCGAGGGGGCGGTGGGGCCAACGTCCTGACTTTC
v_call: TRBV6-5; clone_size: .; j_call: TRBJ2-1; d_call: .; cdr3_aa: CASSTADLYGEQFF; cdr3_nt: TGTGCCAGCAGTACAGCTGACCTTTATGGTGAGCAGTTCTTC
v_call: TRBV5-5; clone_size: .; j_call: TRBJ1-2; d_call: TRBD1; cdr3_aa: CASSLAGQGSIYGYTF; cdr3_nt: TGTGCCAGCAGCTTGGCCGGACAGGGGAGCATCTATGGCTACACCTTC
v_call: TRBV7-9; clone_size: .; j_call: TRBJ2-3; d_call: .; cdr3_aa: CASSGQGLGGGHTDTQYF; cdr3_nt: TGTGCCAGCAGCGGACAGGGACTGGGCGGGGGACACACAGATACGCAGTATTTT
v_call: TRBV15; clone_size: .; j_call: TRBJ2-1; d_call: TRBD2; cdr3_aa: CATSRASGSYNEQFF; cdr3_nt: TGTGCCACCAGCAGAGCTAGCGGGAGCTACAATGAGCAGTTCTTC
v_call: TRBV7-8; clone_size: .; j_call: TRBJ1-1; d_call: TRBD1; cdr3_aa: CASSAGQGRKTEAFF; cdr3_nt: TGTGCCAGCAGCGCTGGACAGGGAAGGAAGACTGAAGCTTTCTTT